This T cell receptor (beta chain) was obtained from a study of blood T cell repertoires in COVID-19. Whole-study context: Researchers got acute and convalescent COVID-19 samples from the United States, Italy and Spain.

Per the original data handling: Estimation of nucleated cell counts relied on the amplification of reference gene primers. Only in-frame clones appear in the TCRdb table, and some are missing; sequencing was by immunoSEQ multiplex PCR. V and J calls and clone size are as listed in that table; D and trimming were resolved from the DNA. This table has 200,000 to 250,000 clones, 80% to 90% appearing once. Germline V gene data show CDR1 as LGHNA and CDR2 as YNFKEQ. The CDR3 consists of 15 residues. With V trimmed by 2 bases and J by 4 bases, 3 bases remained unmatched. The sequence was collected from a man younger than 45 with active or convalescent COVID-19. This chain connects TRBV4-2 to TRBJ1-1, with TRBD1 matching over 11 bases. Source material: peripheral blood. This CDR3 is CASSQTGTGGTEAFF. The CDR3 DNA follows: TGTGCCAGCAGCCAAACCGGGACAGGGGGCACTGAAGCTTTCTTT.